The TCR beta chain under discussion was sequenced for a study of blood T cell repertoires in COVID-19. The overall study: Researchers got acute and convalescent COVID-19 samples from the United States, Italy and Spain. T cells, B-cell-depleted T cells, or PBMCs supplied cDNA or gDNA.

Per the original data handling: Amplifying reference gene primers gave estimates of nucleated cell counts. TCRdb keeps only in-frame clones here, not all; method: immunoSEQ multiplex PCR. Clone size and the V and J calls come from that table; the DNA yielded D and trimming. The sample comprises a few hundred thousand clones, 70% to 90% of which are singletons, and about 3.6% rests with the top ten. This clonotype was obtained from a man between 18 and 35 years old with active or convalescent COVID-19. The specimen was peripheral blood.

The CDR3 sequence: CASSPEFGEKLFF. In DNA, the CDR3 is TGCGCCAGCAGCCCCGAGTTCGGGGAAAAACTGTTTTTT. The V and J genes are TRBV4-1 and TRBJ1-4; no firm D call. V lost 4 bases and J 8 bases, leaving 11 bases between the germline ends. In germline, CDR1 is MGHRA, CDR2 YSYEKL. The CDR3 sequence is 13 residues long.